This is a list of T cell receptor beta chains from one sample in a study of CD8+CD57+ T cells in acquired aplastic anemia. TCRdb re-called the reads with MiXCR, one entry per CDR3 protein. The sample lists about 190,000 distinct CDR3 sequences, more than 45% occurring once. Sequenced input: sorted CD4+, CD8+, or CD8+CD57+ T cells (not recorded which) from PBMCs. All receptors come from a human donor with aplastic anemia. The CDR3 runs from the conserved cysteine through the conserved F or W. The D gene is left open where the match is weak. Clone size is stated in some rows and not others, as once, few, many or a class when expanded.

clone_size j_call d_call v_call cdr3_nt cdr3_aa
. TRBJ2-7 TRBD1 TRBV19 TGTGCCAGTAGTATAGGACAGGGACCCTCCGAGCAGTACTTC CASSIGQGPSEQYF
few TRBJ2-5 . TRBV30 TGTGCCTGGAGGGACTCCGGGGCGGGGACCCAGTACTTC CAWRDSGAGTQYF
. TRBJ1-2 . TRBV11-1 TGTGCCAGCAGCTTGCCAAGGACAGAGAGTAACTATGGCTACACCTTC CASSLPRTESNYGYTF
many TRBJ1-1 . TRBV10-3 TGTGCCATCCGCCCGGGACGCCTATCTCCGGGCACTGAAGCTTTCTTT CAIRPGRLSPGTEAFF
few TRBJ2-3 TRBD1 TRBV24-1 TGTGCCACCAGGCCGACAGGGGGTTGGACAGATACGCAGTATTTT CATRPTGGWTDTQYF
. TRBJ2-5 . TRBV9 TGTGCCAGCAGCGTAGCCTCCGGCGGGGTCGGGGAGACCCAGTACTTC CASSVASGGVGETQYF
. TRBJ2-5 . TRBV7-3 TGTGCCAGCAGCAGGGTCTCCTCGGAGACCCAGTACTTC CASSRVSSETQYF
. TRBJ1-5 . TRBV6-1 TGTGCCAGCAGGGTCTCGTCCGGGACTCCCTATCAGCCCCAGCATTTT CASRVSSGTPYQPQHF
once TRBJ2-5 . TRBV5-1 TGCGCCAGCAGCTTCCAGCAGGATTGGGAGACCCAGTACTTC CASSFQQDWETQYF
. TRBJ1-2 TRBD1 TRBV15 TGTGCCACCAGCAGAGGAGGGGGCCTCGGTGGCTACACCTTC CATSRGGGLGGYTF
many TRBJ2-1 . TRBV5-1 TGCGCCAGCAGCTTGGCCTTAGGGGTGGGCGATGAGCAGTTCTTC CASSLALGVGDEQFF
many TRBJ2-2 . TRBV7-2 TGTGCCAGCGGGGGAACGAACACCGGGGAGCTGTTTTTT CASGGTNTGELFF
. TRBJ2-1 TRBD1 TRBV24-1 TGTGCCACCAGTGACTCCGGGACAGCAGGCGATGAGCAGCTCTTC CATSDSGTAGDEQLF
. TRBJ2-5 TRBD2 TRBV24-1 TGTGCCACCAGTGATTTTTCGTCTAGCGGGGGGTGGGAGACCCAGTACTTC CATSDFSSSGGWETQYF